What follows are 24 T cell receptor beta chains derived from one specimen sequenced in a study of immune cell composition in non-small cell lung cancer. Normal lung was sampled as far from the tumour as possible, at least 3 cm. The assay was immunoSEQ multiplex PCR, and TCRdb's table has in-frame clones only and misses some. The sample lists 4,000 to 5,000 clones; over 60% were seen once. The source material was non-adjacent lung tissue. These receptors were collected from a human donor with non-small cell lung cancer.

Written as DNA, the CDR3 is TGTGCCAGCAGTTACGGGGGGCCGATGAACACTGAAGCTTTCTTT. Its translation is CASSYGGPMNTEAFF. This chain connects TRBV6-5 to TRBJ1-1; perhaps TRBD1 as D (6 bases). V gave up 2 bases and J gave up 0 bases, with 10 bases separating them. CDR3 length: 15 amino acids. Germline-derived CDR1 and CDR2 are MNHEY and SVGAGI.

This clone was detected only once. The chain joins TRBV4-2 to TRBJ2-4, with 7 bases that match TRBD1. The germline gives CDR1 LGHNA, CDR2 YNFKEQ. Trimming cost V 1 base and J 7 bases; bases outside gene matches: 4. CDR3 length equals 14 residues. Here the CDR3 DNA reads TGTGCCAGCAGCCAAGGGACAGGAGCTAACATTCAGTACTTC. Amino acids: CASSQGTGANIQYF.

By share, this clone counts as medium-sized. V and J are TRBV4-2 and TRBJ1-1, with D perhaps TRBD1 (6 bases). Germline loops: CDR1 LGHNA, CDR2 YNFKEQ. The CDR3 covers 17 residues. V dropped 0 bases and J dropped 4 bases, with 18 bases sitting between them. CDR3 sequence (DNA): TGTGCCAGCAGCCAAGAAATCCTCCGGGACAAGGCCACTGAAGCTTTCTTT. Protein sequence: CASSQEILRDKATEAFF.

This clone was detected once. The J gene is TRBJ2-2, the V gene TRBV29-1; TRBD2 matches 7 bases. Trimming at V came to 4 bases and at J to 2 bases, leaving 4 bases not matched to a gene. The CDR3 totals 14 residues. CDR1 is SQVTM and CDR2 is ANQGSEA in the germline V gene. CDR3 nucleotides: TGCAGCGTTGGAGCGGGGATTAACACCGGGGAGCTGTTTTTT. Translation: CSVGAGINTGELFF.

The CDR3, as DNA: TGTGCCAGCAGTGGCCCCCGACGGGGGTACGGGAGAGGCAATCAGCCCCAGCATTTT. Translated: CASSGPRRGYGRGNQPQHF. The rearrangement uses TRBV2 and TRBJ1-5, with TRBD1 as a possible D gene (5 bases). From germline, CDR1 is SNHLY and CDR2 FYNNEI. The CDR3 sequence is 19 residues long. V was cut by 4 bases and J by 2 bases, with 24 bases left in between.

The CDR3 is CASSQEMGLAGGRQETQYF. In DNA, the CDR3 is TGTGCCAGCAGCCAAGAGATGGGACTAGCGGGGGGCCGACAAGAGACCCAGTACTTC. The chain links TRBV4-2 to TRBJ2-5; TRBD2 matches at 15 bases. Trimming took 0 bases from V and 2 from J; bases not matched to a gene: 7. In germline, CDR1 is LGHNA, CDR2 YNFKEQ. This CDR3 has 19 amino acids.

This chain joins TRBV27 and TRBJ1-3; D gene uncertain. V lost 4 bases to trimming and J lost 0 bases, with 10 bases between them. This CDR3 comprises 15 residues. From germline, CDR1 is MNHEY and CDR2 SMNVEV (reference sequence). CDR3 residues: CASSSPSSSGNTIYF. CDR3 coding DNA: TGTGCCAGCAGTTCCCCGTCCAGCTCTGGAAACACCATATATTTT.

The table lists this clone with a few counts. The rearrangement joins TRBV6-1 to TRBJ2-1; 7 nucleotides line up with TRBD2. The CDR3 spans 15 residues. CDR1 and CDR2 (germline): MNHNS, SASEGT. J gave up 4 bases and V 3 bases, and 6 bases lay outside the gene matches. CDR3 in amino acids: CASSDTGGPYNEQFF. The CDR3 nucleotides are TGTGCCAGCAGTGACACGGGGGGACCTTACAATGAGCAGTTCTTC.

The chain employs TRBV7-2 and TRBJ2-7; no clear D. Deletions cut 4 bases from V and 3 bases from J, with 13 bases between. The CDR3 runs to 14 residues. Per the germline V gene, CDR1 is SGHTA and CDR2 is FQGNSA. DNA of the CDR3: TGTGCCAGCAGCTCCCCGGGCCTGTACTACGAGCAGTACTTC. It is translated as CASSSPGLYYEQYF.

This chain links TRBV30 with TRBJ2-2; D remains unclear. The CDR3 is made up of 13 amino acids. Deletions cut 2 bases from V and 1 base from J, with 5 bases between. The germline CDR1 and CDR2 sequences are GTSNPN and SVGIG (reference sequence). DNA of the CDR3: TGTGCCTGGAGTTTTCAGAACACCGGGGAGCTGTTTTTT. Amino acid sequence: CAWSFQNTGELFF.

The chain has TRBV4-1 and TRBJ1-1; D ambiguous. The germline V gene has CDR1 MGHRA and CDR2 YSYEKL. V lost 4 bases to trimming and J lost 4 bases, with 16 bases between them. The CDR3 extends over 15 amino acids. The CDR3 loop reads CASSLGQEWSTEAFF. CDR3 bases: TGCGCCAGCAGCCTCGGGCAGGAGTGGAGCACTGAAGCTTTCTTT.

The chain couples TRBV7-9 to TRBJ1-4; no reliable D call. The CDR3 is 11 residues long. V lost 2 bases and J lost 8, with 3 bases in between. Looked up from germline, CDR1 is SEHNR and CDR2 is FQNEAQ (reference sequence). CDR3 amino acids: CASSLSEKLFF. CDR3 nucleotide sequence: TGTGCCAGCAGCTTATCGGAAAAACTGTTTTTT.

V gene TRBV6-6 combines with J gene TRBJ1-5; no definite D call. Germline loops: CDR1 MNHNY, CDR2 SVGAGI (reference sequence). Trimming shortened V by 8 bases and J by 5 bases, and 13 bases separated the two germline ends. This CDR3 region has 13 residues. In DNA, the CDR3 is TGTGCCAGCCTAGTAAGGCGCGATCAGCCCCAGCATTTT. Translating it yields CASLVRRDQPQHF.

J is TRBJ2-1 and V is TRBV5-1, with 12 bases fitting TRBD2. V lost 4 bases to trimming and J lost 5 bases; unmatched junction nucleotides: 7. CDR3 length: 16 residues. Germline V gene sequence: CDR1 SGHRS, CDR2 YFSETQ. CDR3 in amino acids: CASSPSSGGGNNEQFF. In DNA, the CDR3 is TGCGCCAGCAGCCCCTCTAGCGGGGGGGGCAACAATGAGCAGTTCTTC.

The V gene is TRBV6-5, the J gene TRBJ1-6; D is undetermined. The CDR3 spans 14 residues. Deletions cut 6 bases from V and 9 bases from J, with 15 bases between. Germline V gives CDR1 MNHEY, CDR2 SVGAGI. The CDR3 DNA reads as TGTGCCAGCAGGGCCCCCAGCGGGTCTTCACCCCTCCACTTT. This sequence encodes CASRAPSGSSPLHF.

The V call is TRBV9, the J call TRBJ2-2; D gene uncertain. With 2 bases removed from V and 4 bases from J, the gap between germline ends came to 9 bases. The CDR3 consists of 14 residues. Per the germline V gene, CDR1 is SGDLS and CDR2 is YYNGEE. The CDR3 region is CASSVTVRTGELFF. The CDR3 nucleotides read TGTGCCAGCAGCGTCACCGTCCGCACCGGGGAGCTGTTTTTT.

V usage is TRBV7-2 and J usage is TRBJ2-1; tentatively, D is TRBD1 (6 bases). The CDR3 is made up of 14 amino acids. CDR1 is SGHTA and CDR2 is FQGNSA in the germline V gene. The germline V and J ends were trimmed by 5 bases and 4 bases, with 12 bases remaining between them. This CDR3 is CASSVIRGYNEQFF. In DNA, the CDR3 is TGTGCCAGCAGCGTAATAAGGGGGTACAATGAGCAGTTCTTC.

The chain recombines TRBV29-1 with TRBJ1-1; D is unclear. Deletions cut 4 bases from V and 1 base from J, with 10 bases between. The CDR3 loop spans 13 amino acids. CDR1 and CDR2 from the germline V gene are SQVTM and ANQGSEA. CDR3 in DNA: TGCAGCGTTGCTTACAGTGAGAACACTGAAGCTTTCTTT. Translating gives CSVAYSENTEAFF.

This clone showed up just once. This rearrangement joins TRBV27 to TRBJ1-5; 7 bases are shared with TRBD1. CDR3 length equals 16 residues. CDR1 MNHEY and CDR2 SMNVEV come from the germline V gene (reference sequence). V shed 4 bases and J 6 bases; nucleotides not matched to a gene: 12. The CDR3 bases are TGTGCCAGCAGTTCAACAGGGGTCGGGGTTATTCAGCCCCAGCATTTT. This encodes CASSSTGVGVIQPQHF.

This clone was seen a few times. The chain joins TRBV11-2 to TRBJ2-3; TRBD1 matches at 11 bases. The V segment lost 1 base and the J segment 5 bases; nucleotides outside the gene matches: 8. This CDR3 region has 17 residues. Germline lookup yields CDR1 SGHAT and CDR2 FQNNGV. The DNA for the CDR3 is TGTGCCAGCAGCTTAGTGGGGACAGGGGGAGGCGAAGATACGCAGTATTTT. This sequence encodes CASSLVGTGGGEDTQYF.

The V gene is TRBV2, the J gene TRBJ2-3, with 14 bases matching TRBD2. The CDR3 is 18 residues long. Germline-derived CDR1 and CDR2 are SNHLY and FYNNEI. V trimming: 6 bases; J trimming: 2 bases; junction bases outside the gene matches: 10. The CDR3 protein is CASRLEGTSGGITDTQYF. The CDR3 nucleotides are TGTGCCAGCAGGCTAGAGGGGACTAGCGGGGGAATCACAGATACGCAGTATTTT.

The chain joins TRBV7-2 to TRBJ2-7, with D possibly TRBD1 on 5 matching bases. The length of the CDR3 is 16 residues. With 1 base removed from V and 3 bases from J, the gap between germline ends came to 16 bases. CDR1 and CDR2 from the germline V gene are SGHTA and FQGNSA. As DNA, the CDR3 is TGTGCCAGCAGCTTAGGATCGAGACAGTCACACTACGAGCAGTACTTC. Protein sequence: CASSLGSRQSHYEQYF.

This clone was seen only a few times. V and J are TRBV13 and TRBJ2-7, with 9 bases aligning to TRBD1. The CDR3 consists of 14 residues. The germline V gene has CDR1 PRHDT and CDR2 FYEKMQ (reference sequence). Losses at the gene ends were 0 bases for V and 3 bases for J; bases not matched to a gene: 0. Here the CDR3 reads CASSLGDRGYEQYF. DNA for the CDR3: TGTGCCAGCAGCTTAGGGGACAGGGGCTACGAGCAGTACTTC.

The gene calls are TRBV5-1 and TRBJ2-1; TRBD2 agrees at 10 bases. The CDR3 extends over 14 amino acids. In germline, CDR1 is SGHRS, CDR2 YFSETQ. The J segment lost 10 bases and the V segment lost 5 bases, leaving 9 bases of the junction unmatched. CDR3 DNA sequence: TGCGCCAGCAGTTCCAGCGGGGGGGCCCGGGAGCAGTTCTTC. Its protein product is CASSSSGGAREQFF.